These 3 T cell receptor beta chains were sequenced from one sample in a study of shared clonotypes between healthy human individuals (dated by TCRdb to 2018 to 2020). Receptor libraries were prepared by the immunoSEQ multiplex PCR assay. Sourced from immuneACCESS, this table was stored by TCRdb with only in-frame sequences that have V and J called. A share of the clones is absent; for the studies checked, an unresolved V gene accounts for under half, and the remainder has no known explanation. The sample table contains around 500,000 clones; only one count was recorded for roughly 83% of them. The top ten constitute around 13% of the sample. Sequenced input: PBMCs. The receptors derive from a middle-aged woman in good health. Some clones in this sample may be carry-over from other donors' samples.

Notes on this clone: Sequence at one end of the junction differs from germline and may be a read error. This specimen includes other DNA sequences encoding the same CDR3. The CDR3 nucleotides read TGTGCCAGTAGCTTGTTTGTTTCAGAGACCCAGTACTTC. Amino acid sequence: CASSLFVSETQYF. V gene TRBV5-4 combines with J gene TRBJ2-5; D unclear. From germline, CDR1 is SGHNT and CDR2 YYREEE (reference sequence). The CDR3 consists of 13 residues.

CDR3 sequence: CASSLDAGGPQGMDEQFF. The CDR3 DNA sequence: TGTGCCAGCAGCTTGGACGCGGGAGGGCCCCAGGGTATGGATGAGCAGTTCTTC. J is TRBJ2-1 and V is TRBV5-6; 9 bases agree with TRBD2. Germline CDR1 is SGHDT and CDR2 is YYEEEE. V lost 0 bases to trimming and J lost 8 bases; unmatched junction nucleotides: 15. This CDR3 has 18 amino acids.

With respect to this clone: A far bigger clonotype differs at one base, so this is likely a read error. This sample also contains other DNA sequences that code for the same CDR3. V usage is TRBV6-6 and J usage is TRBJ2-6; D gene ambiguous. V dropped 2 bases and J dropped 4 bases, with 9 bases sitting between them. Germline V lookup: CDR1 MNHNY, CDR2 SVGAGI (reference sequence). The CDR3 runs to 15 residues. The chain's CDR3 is CASSYTSAGANVLTF. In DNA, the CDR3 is TGTGCCAGCAGTTACACAAGCGCCGGGGCCAACGTCCTGACTTTC.